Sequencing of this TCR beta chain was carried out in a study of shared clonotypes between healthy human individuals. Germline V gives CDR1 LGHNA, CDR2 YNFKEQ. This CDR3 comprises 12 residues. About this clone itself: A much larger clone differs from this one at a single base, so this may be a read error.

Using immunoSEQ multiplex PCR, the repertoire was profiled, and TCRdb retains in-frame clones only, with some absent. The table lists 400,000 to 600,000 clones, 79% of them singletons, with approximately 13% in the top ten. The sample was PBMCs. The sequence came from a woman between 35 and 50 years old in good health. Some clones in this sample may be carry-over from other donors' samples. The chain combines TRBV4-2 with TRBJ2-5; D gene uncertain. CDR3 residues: CANSQDKETQYF. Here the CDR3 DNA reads TGTGCCAACAGCCAAGATAAAGAGACCCAGTACTTC.